Below are 21 T cell receptor beta chains sequenced from a single sample in a study of shared clonotypes between healthy human individuals. Clones were sequenced by immunoSEQ multiplex PCR, and TCRdb holds only the in-frame ones, with some missing. The profile shows roughly 2 million clones, 95% of them singletons. Source material: naive CD4+ T cells sorted from blood. Subset described: CD45RA+ positively selected. The receptors were gathered from a man younger than 35 in good health.

The chain is built from TRBV7-2 and TRBJ2-7, with 7 bases fitting TRBD1. Per germline, CDR1 SGHTA and CDR2 FQGNSA. V shed 2 bases and J 0 bases; nucleotides not matched to a gene: 10. The CDR3 runs to 17 residues. CDR3 nucleotides: TGTGCCAGCAGCTTACCTAAAGGGGGCCCTACCTCCTACGAGCAGTACTTC. This sequence encodes CASSLPKGGPTSYEQYF.

This chain connects TRBV7-9 to TRBJ1-5; D gene ambiguous. The CDR3 is 13 residues long. V lost 7 bases, J lost 7 bases, and 14 bases lay in between. Germline CDR1 SEHNR, CDR2 FQNEAQ (reference sequence). The CDR3 loop reads CASTSQDGQPQHF. The CDR3 nucleotides read TGTGCCAGCACCAGCCAGGACGGACAGCCCCAGCATTTT.

This clone was seen a few times. This chain uses TRBV18 with TRBJ2-1; a possible D gene is TRBD1 (6 bases). The CDR3 covers 15 residues. The germline CDR1 and CDR2 sequences are KGHSH and LQKENI. V was clipped by 3 bases and J by 6 bases, with 15 bases between them. CDR3 sequence (DNA): TGTGCCAGCTCACCTGGACAGAAGGTCGTCAATGAGCAGTTCTTC. This sequence encodes CASSPGQKVVNEQFF.

The CDR3 loop is CASKYGVDGYTF. CDR3 coding DNA: TGTGCCAGCAAGTATGGGGTTGACGGCTACACCTTC. The rearrangement joins TRBV6-5 to TRBJ1-2, with D uncertain. V lost 7 bases and J lost 8, with 14 bases in between. The CDR3 runs 12 residues. From germline, CDR1 is MNHEY and CDR2 SVGAGI.

V is TRBV18 and J is TRBJ2-7; tentative D call: TRBD1 (5 bases). Per the germline V gene, CDR1 is KGHSH and CDR2 is LQKENI. The CDR3 is made up of 14 amino acids. Trimming cost V 6 bases and J 6 bases, with 18 bases left between them. CDR3 nucleotide sequence: TGTGCCAGCTCCCCCATAGGCAGGGATTTCGAGCAGTACTTC. Translating it yields CASSPIGRDFEQYF.

This chain joins TRBV27 and TRBJ1-1; 7 bases line up with TRBD1. Germline trimming cut 5 bases from V and 5 bases from J; bases unmatched to any gene: 2. CDR3 length: 12 residues. Germline V gene sequence: CDR1 MNHEY, CDR2 SMNVEV (reference sequence). The CDR3: CASSDRVTEAFF. The CDR3 DNA follows: TGTGCCAGCAGTGACAGGGTGACTGAAGCTTTCTTT.

The chain employs TRBV7-2 and TRBJ2-7, with 12 bases matching TRBD2. Trimming took 6 bases from V and 0 from J; bases not matched to a gene: 9. The CDR3 consists of 17 residues. Germline values: CDR1 SGHTA, CDR2 FQGNSA. The CDR3 bases are TGTGCCAGCAGAACCGGACTAGCGGGGATAAGCTCCTACGAGCAGTACTTC. Translation: CASRTGLAGISSYEQYF.

The chain has TRBV2 and TRBJ2-5; D gene unclear. Looked up from germline, CDR1 is SNHLY and CDR2 is FYNNEI. This CDR3 contains 14 residues. Trimming cost V 7 bases and J 1 base, with 13 bases left between them. The CDR3 reads CASKGLRIQETQYF. CDR3 nucleotides: TGTGCCAGCAAAGGTTTAAGGATCCAAGAGACCCAGTACTTC.

A remark on this clone: At the DNA level, this CDR3 is encoded by other sequences in the same sample as well. CDR3 amino acids: CASSLGLADTQYF. CDR3 bases: TGTGCCAGCAGCTTAGGACTCGCAGATACGCAGTATTTT. The chain has TRBV11-2 and TRBJ2-3; unclear D gene. V was cut by 1 base and J by 4 bases, with 6 bases left in between. Per germline, CDR1 SGHAT and CDR2 FQNNGV. CDR3 length: 13 amino acids.

The chain has TRBV12-5 and TRBJ2-2; D is uncertain. CDR3 length equals 15 residues. Germline V lookup: CDR1 LGHNT, CDR2 FRNRAP. V was clipped by 0 bases and J by 4 bases, with 9 bases between them. The CDR3, as DNA: TGTGCTAGTGGTTTGGTAAACGGGCGCACCGGGGAGCTGTTTTTT. It encodes CASGLVNGRTGELFF.

This clone was counted once. CDR3 region: CASSLGGTSSNQPQHF. The DNA for the CDR3 is TGCGCCAGCAGCTTGGGAGGGACATCTAGCAATCAGCCCCAGCATTTT. This rearrangement joins TRBV5-1 to TRBJ1-5; possibly TRBD1 for D (6 bases). V was cut by 0 bases and J by 0 bases, with 10 bases left in between. The CDR3 length is 16 residues. Germline V gene lookup returns CDR1 SGHRS and CDR2 YFSETQ.

This sequence joins TRBV6-6 and TRBJ2-7, with TRBD1 matching 11 bases. V trimming: 7 bases; J trimming: 6 bases; junction bases outside the gene matches: 8. Germline V lookup: CDR1 MNHNY, CDR2 SVGAGI (reference sequence). CDR3 length: 14 amino acids. Here the CDR3 DNA reads TGTGCCAGCACCACGCCGGACAGGGGGCGCGAGCAGTACTTC. Its protein product is CASTTPDRGREQYF.

The rearrangement joins TRBV28 to TRBJ1-3; D is unclear. Germline V gives CDR1 MDHEN, CDR2 SYDVKM. CDR3 length equals 14 residues. Trimming cost V 7 bases and J 4 bases, with 14 bases left between them. CDR3 sequence: CASNSFDGGNTIYF. The CDR3 nucleotides are TGTGCCAGCAACTCTTTCGACGGGGGAAACACCATATATTTT.

In this sample, this clone turned up once. The chain recombines TRBV6-5 with TRBJ1-4; 10 bases match TRBD1. The CDR3 length is 14 residues. The V and J ends lost 6 bases and 6 bases, in that order; junction bases with no gene match: 4. CDR1 is MNHEY and CDR2 is SVGAGI in the germline V gene. The CDR3 region is CASSEGQGYEKLFF. The DNA of the CDR3 is TGTGCCAGCAGCGAGGGACAGGGGTATGAAAAACTGTTTTTT.

The chain joins TRBV11-2 to TRBJ1-1, with D possibly TRBD1 on 6 matching bases. This CDR3 region has 14 residues. The V and J ends lost 5 bases and 5 bases respectively, with 15 bases between them. The germline gives CDR1 SGHAT, CDR2 FQNNGV. The DNA for the CDR3 is TGTGCCAGCAGCCGAATCCTGAGGGGGACTGAAGCTTTCTTT. As protein: CASSRILRGTEAFF.

The chain links TRBV11-2 to TRBJ2-3; no firm D call. The CDR3 is made up of 15 amino acids. Trimming removed 0 bases at V and 3 bases at J, with 10 bases between. Germline CDR1 reads SGHAT; CDR2 reads FQNNGV. The CDR3 DNA is TGTGCCAGCAGCTTAGATGGGGAAGTTACAGATACGCAGTATTTT. It yields the protein CASSLDGEVTDTQYF.

Regarding this clone: Other DNA sequences from this sample encode an identical CDR3 as well. The chain combines TRBV27 with TRBJ2-7; D is possibly TRBD1 (5 bases). Deletions cut 0 bases from V and 4 bases from J, with 10 bases between. Germline V gene sequence: CDR1 MNHEY, CDR2 SMNVEV (reference sequence). The CDR3 is 14 amino acids. The CDR3: CASSLSSGPYEQYF. As DNA, the CDR3 is TGTGCCAGCAGTTTATCGTCAGGGCCATACGAGCAGTACTTC.

The genes are TRBV6-6 and TRBJ2-2, with no clear D. The germline gives CDR1 MNHNY, CDR2 SVGAGI (reference sequence). V gave up 5 bases and J gave up 4 bases, with 5 bases separating them. The CDR3 contains 12 residues. CDR3 amino acids: CASSISTGELFF. The CDR3, as DNA: TGTGCCAGCAGTATAAGCACCGGGGAGCTGTTTTTT.

The V and J genes are TRBV27 and TRBJ2-7, with 11 bases lining up with TRBD2. With V trimmed by 3 bases and J by 4 bases, 5 bases remained unmatched. This CDR3 region has 15 residues. CDR1 and CDR2 (germline): MNHEY, SMNVEV (reference sequence). Written as DNA, the CDR3 is TGTGCCAGCAGTTTGAAGACTAGCGGGGCTTACGAGCAGTACTTC. This translates into CASSLKTSGAYEQYF.

The V and J genes are TRBV19 and TRBJ1-6; D gene unclear. CDR1 LNHDA and CDR2 SQIVND come from the germline V gene (reference sequence). This CDR3 has 16 residues. Trimming stripped 1 base from V and 7 bases from J, with 14 bases between. In DNA, the CDR3 is TGTGCCAGTAGTATAGCTCAGGAATATTGGAATTCACCCCTCCACTTT. Translated: CASSIAQEYWNSPLHF. Full variable domain (remainder filled in from reference TRBV19 and TRBJ1-6): DGGITQSPKYLFRKEGQNVTLSCEQNLNHDAMYWYRQDPGQGLRLIYYSQIVNDFQKGDIAEGYSVSREKKESFPLTVTSAQKNPTAFYLCASSIAQEYWNSPLHFGNGTRLTVT.

This chain joins TRBV4-2 and TRBJ2-1, with 9 bases fitting TRBD2. The CDR3 is 16 amino acids. The V gene end was trimmed by 0 bases and the J gene end by 12 bases; junction bases not matched to a gene: 12. Germline CDR1 LGHNA, CDR2 YNFKEQ. The CDR3 nucleotides read TGTGCCAGCAGCCAAGATGCTAGCGGGGCGCGGGGGGTGCAGTTCTTC. Its translation: CASSQDASGARGVQFF.